What follows are 20 T cell receptor beta chains derived from one specimen sequenced in a study of T-cell reconstitution after alpha-beta-depleted transplantation in children. Preparing the TCRbeta library involved the use of unique molecular identifiers. MiXCR, run by TCRdb on the PCR reads, gives a single entry per CDR3 protein. The table includes hundreds of thousands of distinct CDR3 sequences, about an eighth detected once. Sequences were derived from PBMCs, sampled before TCRalphabeta/CD19-depleted stem cell transplant. These receptors came from a girl aged 2 to 9 with congenital amegakaryocytic thrombocytopenia, due to receive a stem cell transplant.

This clonotype was seen many times. The chain employs TRBV5-6 and TRBJ2-7; no definite D call. CDR3 length: 12 amino acids. The ends were cut back, 8 bases at V and 1 base at J, with 10 bases in the middle. Germline assignment: CDR1 SGHDT and CDR2 YYEEEE. The DNA for the CDR3 is TGTGCCAGAAGAGCGCAATCCTACGAGCAGTACTTC. This gives the protein CARRAQSYEQYF.

This clonotype was seen just once. A much larger clone differs from this one at a single base, so this may be a read error. The V gene is TRBV7-2, the J gene TRBJ1-5; D not resolved. Deletions cut 1 base from V and 2 bases from J, with 15 bases between. The CDR3 is made up of 17 amino acids. Germline V CDR1 and CDR2: SGHTA, FQGNSA. This CDR3 reads CASSLVIRCLGNQPQHF. CDR3 in DNA: TGTGCCAGCAGCTTAGTGATCCGTTGTTTAGGCAATCAGCCCCAGCATTTT.

For the CDR3, the DNA is TGTGCCAGCAGTTCTTTGAGGGCTACAGCGAACACAGATACGCAGTATTTT. This gives the protein CASSSLRATANTDTQYF. This rearrangement joins TRBV6-5 to TRBJ2-3; D might be TRBD2 (5 bases). The V and J ends lost 4 bases and 2 bases respectively, with 19 bases between them. Germline V gene data show CDR1 as MNHEY and CDR2 as SVGAGI. This CDR3 region has 17 residues.

This clonotype has just a few counts. V gene TRBV27 combines with J gene TRBJ2-3; the D is unclear. V dropped 4 bases and J dropped 5 bases, with 10 bases sitting between them. The CDR3 consists of 13 residues. Germline CDR1 reads MNHEY; CDR2 reads SMNVEV (reference sequence). CDR3 sequence reads: CASSSGPLDTQYF. The CDR3 nucleotides are TGTGCCAGCAGTTCCGGCCCCTTAGATACGCAGTATTTT.

This clonotype was seen many times. The V gene is TRBV20-1, the J gene TRBJ1-2, with a possible D match to TRBD1 (5 bases). The length of the CDR3 is 14 residues. Germline V gene sequence: CDR1 DFQATT, CDR2 SNEGSKA (reference sequence). Trimming removed 3 bases at V and 4 bases at J, with 15 bases between. CDR3 in amino acids: CSARVDSDLYGYTF. The CDR3 nucleotides are TGCAGTGCTAGGGTCGACAGCGACCTCTATGGCTACACCTTC.

In its sample, this clonotype was seen a few times. The chain combines TRBV6-1 with TRBJ2-3; TRBD2 is a possible D gene (6 bases). Trimming removed 8 bases at V and 1 base at J, with 10 bases between. The CDR3 runs 13 residues. Germline CDR1 reads MNHNS; CDR2 reads SASEGT. The DNA for the CDR3 is TGTGCCAGCGGGCCTAGCGGCACAGATACGCAGTATTTT. It yields the protein CASGPSGTDTQYF.

This clonotype has just a few counts. The rearrangement joins TRBV3-1 to TRBJ2-3; TRBD2 is a possible D gene (5 bases). The CDR3 totals 16 residues. From germline, CDR1 is LGHDT and CDR2 YNNKEL (reference sequence). Trimming pared 3 bases from V and 2 bases from J, leaving 15 bases between. The CDR3 region has the DNA TGTGCCAGCAGCCAGTTGTGGGATAGCGCCACAGATACGCAGTATTTT. The encoded protein is CASSQLWDSATDTQYF.

This clonotype has a handful of counts. The genes are TRBV27 and TRBJ2-1; TRBD2 agrees at 9 bases. Per germline, CDR1 MNHEY and CDR2 SMNVEV (reference sequence). V lost 2 bases and J lost 6; bases outside the gene matches: 8. The CDR3 spans 16 residues. The CDR3 sequence: CASSLNGGRVGNEQFF. CDR3 DNA: TGTGCCAGCAGTTTAAATGGCGGGAGGGTCGGCAATGAGCAGTTCTTC.

The DNA of the CDR3 is TGTGCCAGCAGAAGGGAGGGTAGCGGCTACGAGCAGTACTTC. Protein product: CASRREGSGYEQYF. J is TRBJ2-7 and V is TRBV25-1; 7 bases line up with TRBD2. The CDR3 runs to 14 residues. Germline V lookup: CDR1 MGHDK, CDR2 SYGVNS. The junction had 8 bases not matched to a gene; V was cut back by 6 bases and J by 3 bases.

This clonotype was seen repeatedly, ten times or more. The CDR3 nucleotides read TGTGCCAGCGCGACTAGCGGGAGGCAGAGCGCAGATACGCAGTATTTT. Translating gives CASATSGRQSADTQYF. V gene TRBV6-1 combines with J gene TRBJ2-3, with 13 bases lining up with TRBD2. Trimming cost V 8 bases and J 4 bases; bases outside gene matches: 9. CDR1 is MNHNS and CDR2 is SASEGT in the germline V gene. This CDR3 contains 16 residues.

This rearrangement joins TRBV7-9 to TRBJ2-7; no clear D. The CDR3 loop spans 14 amino acids. From germline, CDR1 is SEHNR and CDR2 FQNEAQ (reference sequence). The V end lost 1 base, the J end lost 6 bases, and 13 bases lay between the germline ends. This CDR3 reads CASSLVLPWGEQYF. CDR3 coding DNA: TGTGCCAGCAGCTTAGTGCTTCCCTGGGGCGAGCAGTACTTC. Combining the CDR3 with reference TRBV7-9 and TRBJ2-7 gives the whole variable domain DTGVSQNPRHKITKRGQNVTFRCDPISEHNRLYWYRQTLGQGPEFLTYFQNEAQLEKSRLLSDRFSAERPKGSFSTLEIQRTEQGDSAMYLCASSLVLPWGEQYFGPGTRLTVT.

In this sample, this clonotype turned up a few times. The genes are TRBV29-1 and TRBJ2-6; possible D gene TRBD1, 7 bases. V dropped 7 bases and J dropped 0 bases, with 22 bases sitting between them. The CDR3 length is 18 residues. Germline CDR1 reads SQVTM; CDR2 reads ANQGSEA. This CDR3 reads CSAGGSLDLSSGANVLTF. The CDR3 DNA follows: TGCAGCGCAGGGGGGTCTCTCGACCTCTCCTCTGGGGCCAACGTCCTGACTTTC.

This clonotype was counted a few times. This chain links TRBV4-1 with TRBJ2-1; D remains unclear. Trimming left V 0 bases short and J 4 bases short, with 10 bases between. Germline CDR1 reads MGHRA; CDR2 reads YSYEKL. The CDR3 is 15 residues long. The DNA for the CDR3 is TGCGCCAGCAGCCAAGAGGCAGATCGTTACAATGAGCAGTTCTTC. Translation gives CASSQEADRYNEQFF.

The rearrangement uses TRBV20-1 and TRBJ2-5; D unresolved. The V gene's germline CDR1 is DFQATT and CDR2 SNEGSKA (reference sequence). CDR3 length equals 12 residues. Trimming removed 2 bases from V and 5 bases from J, with 9 bases in between. The CDR3 reads CSARRRLETQYF. CDR3 in DNA: TGCAGTGCTAGAAGGCGGTTGGAGACCCAGTACTTC.

J is TRBJ1-5 and V is TRBV20-1; no definite D call. Trimming left V 0 bases short and J 5 bases short, with 8 bases between. CDR1 DFQATT and CDR2 SNEGSKA come from the germline V gene (reference sequence). The CDR3 is 13 residues long. The CDR3 nucleotides are TGCAGTGCTAGAGAATGGCGGGATCAGCCCCAGCATTTT. Amino acid sequence: CSAREWRDQPQHF.

This clonotype came up a few times. The rearrangement joins TRBV20-1 to TRBJ2-7; 9 positions agree with TRBD2. With V trimmed by 3 bases and J by 1 base, 7 bases remained unmatched. The length of the CDR3 is 15 residues. Germline CDR1 reads DFQATT; CDR2 reads SNEGSKA (reference sequence). CDR3: CSARGGTSRSYEQYF. The CDR3 DNA sequence: TGCAGTGCTAGGGGAGGGACTAGCCGTTCCTACGAGCAGTACTTC.

This clonotype was counted a few times. The V and J genes are TRBV29-1 and TRBJ2-5; tentatively, D is TRBD1 (5 bases). With 1 base removed from V and 1 base from J, the gap between germline ends came to 13 bases. Germline V CDR1 and CDR2: SQVTM, ANQGSEA. There are 15 residues in the CDR3. Written as DNA, the CDR3 is TGCAGCGTTGAAGGACAGTGGCAGGTCCAAGAGACCCAGTACTTC. Protein product: CSVEGQWQVQETQYF.

The J gene is TRBJ1-1, the V gene TRBV29-1; D not resolved. The germline V and J ends were trimmed by 3 bases and 5 bases, with 13 bases remaining between them. Germline V gene data show CDR1 as SQVTM and CDR2 as ANQGSEA. This CDR3 has 13 residues. In nucleotides, the CDR3 is TGCAGCGTTGATCAGTGGGATGGGACTGAAGCTTTCTTT. The encoded protein is CSVDQWDGTEAFF.

Ten or more counts support this clonotype. The genes are TRBV10-2 and TRBJ1-3, with TRBD1 as a possible D gene (5 bases). This CDR3 spans 17 amino acids. From germline, CDR1 is WSHSY and CDR2 SAAADI. With 7 bases removed from V and 4 bases from J, the gap between germline ends came to 23 bases. CDR3 sequence: CASTRQGGGLGGNTIYF. CDR3 nucleotide sequence: TGCGCCAGCACTCGGCAGGGCGGAGGTCTGGGAGGAAACACCATATATTTT.

The chain employs TRBV7-8 and TRBJ2-3; 8 positions match TRBD2. V lost 7 bases to trimming and J lost 6 bases; unmatched junction nucleotides: 12. Germline assignment: CDR1 SGHVS and CDR2 FQNEAQ. This CDR3 contains 15 residues. The CDR3 nucleotides read TGTGCCAGCACCTCTGAGCGGGAGAACAGGGATACGCAGTATTTT. This codes for CASTSERENRDTQYF.